These T cell receptor beta chains were read from a single sample in a study of blood T cell repertoires in COVID-19. Profiling relied on immunoSEQ multiplex PCR, and the TCRdb table lists in-frame clones only, not all of them. The repertoire holds roughly 58,000 clones, around four fifths seen once, with about 30% in the top ten. Input material: peripheral blood. All receptors come from a man aged 55 to 70 with COVID-19, enrolled during active disease. The CDR3 runs from the conserved cysteine through the conserved F or W. D genes are given only for firm matches. For some rows the clone size is stated as once, few or many, or as a class when expanded; others skip it.

>-|-|TRBV10-3|TRBJ2-3
TGTGCCATCGGAGGCGGCTCCACAGATACGCAGTATTTT
CAIGGGSTDTQYF
>-|-|TRBV2|TRBJ1-1
TGTGCCAGCAGCGAGCTGACAGGTCGGGGCACTGAAGCTTTCTTT
CASSELTGRGTEAFF
>-|-|TRBV29-1|TRBJ2-2
TGCAGCGTTGAGGGTCGAGGAGTCGACGACACCGGGGAGCTGTTTTTT
CSVEGRGVDDTGELFF
>TRBD2|-|TRBV14|TRBJ2-5
TGTGCCAGCAGCCAAGATCGGCTAGCGGGCCAAGAGACCCAGTACTTC
CASSQDRLAGQETQYF
>TRBD1|-|TRBV11-1|TRBJ2-7
TGTGCCAGCAGCTTAGCGTCCAGGGGGCGTATGGAGCAGTACTTC
CASSLASRGRMEQYF
>-|-|TRBV6-5|TRBJ2-5
TGTGCCAGCAGTTCCACTCAAGAGACCCAGTACTTC
CASSSTQETQYF
>TRBD2|-|TRBV27|TRBJ2-1
TGTGCCAGCAGTTTCGGAGCGGGGGGCTACAATGAGCAGTTCTTC
CASSFGAGGYNEQFF
>-|-|TRBV16|TRBJ2-7
TGTGCCAGCAGCCAATCGATCACACCCTCACCCTCCTACGAGCAGTACTTC
CASSQSITPSPSYEQYF
>TRBD1|-|TRBV9|TRBJ2-7
TGTGCCAGCAGCGTAGCTACCTATAACCGGGACAGGGAATACGACGAGCAGTACTTC
CASSVATYNRDREYDEQYF
>-|few|TRBV6-5|TRBJ1-1
TGTGCCAGCAGTATTAACAGGAACACTGAAGCTTTCTTT
CASSINRNTEAFF
>TRBD2|once|TRBV5-1|TRBJ2-5
TGCGCCAGCAGCCGGAGTACGGGGGGGCAAGAGACCCAGTACTTC
CASSRSTGGQETQYF
>-|-|TRBV5-8|TRBJ1-5
TGTGCCAGCAGTATGATGCCGGTCACTCCCAACAATCAGCCCCAGCATTTT
CASSMMPVTPNNQPQHF
>-|-|TRBV20-1|TRBJ1-5
TGCAGTGCTAGAGATCCCAGGGGCCAGCATTTT
CSARDPRGQHF
>TRBD1|-|TRBV5-4|TRBJ2-2
TGTGCCAGCAGCTTGTTGGGGACAGGGTATTCGGGGGAGCTGTTTTTT
CASSLLGTGYSGELFF
>-|-|TRBV3-1/TRBV3-2|TRBJ1-2
TGTGCCAGCAGCCCCTTTGGAGGGCAACCCTATGGCTACACCTTC
CASSPFGGQPYGYTF
>TRBD1|-|TRBV6-5|TRBJ1-2
TGTGCCAGCAGCTTGGACAGGGCCCACGGCTACACCTTC
CASSLDRAHGYTF
>-|-|TRBV4-1|TRBJ2-5
TGCGCCAGCAGCCAATGGAGGGGAGAGACCCAGTACTTC
CASSQWRGETQYF
>TRBD1|-|TRBV5-1|TRBJ1-2
TGCGCCAGCAGCTCTAACCAAATAGAACAGGGGAACTACACCTTC
CASSSNQIEQGNYTF
>TRBD2|-|TRBV5-6|TRBJ2-5
TGTGCCAGTACGATAGGCGGGGGGCTCCAAGAGACCCAGTACTTC
CASTIGGGLQETQYF
>TRBD1|-|TRBV7-2|TRBJ2-7
TGTGCCAGCAGCTTAAGAACAGGGGCCGGGGAGCAGTACTTC
CASSLRTGAGEQYF
>-|-|TRBV2|TRBJ2-1
TGTGCCAGCGGGAGGACTACGGCCAGTGAGCAGTTCTTC
CASGRTTASEQFF
>-|once|TRBV4-1|TRBJ2-1
TGCGCCAGCAGCCAACCTTCCGGGACTGGGTACAATGAGCAGTTCTTC
CASSQPSGTGYNEQFF
>-|-|TRBV6-6|TRBJ1-4
TGTGCCAGCAGCCCTGGACAAACGGTATGGGAAAAACTGTTTTTT
CASSPGQTVWEKLFF
>-|once|TRBV9|TRBJ1-1
TGTGCCAGCAGCGTAGATGGGGGGTCCACTGAAGCTTTCTTT
CASSVDGGSTEAFF
>-|few|TRBV27|TRBJ2-7
TGTGCCAGCAGCACCTCAGACGAGCAGTACTTC
CASSTSDEQYF
>-|once|TRBV7-2|TRBJ2-3
TGTGCCAGCAGCTCCCGTTGGGGAGCAGATACGCAGTATTTT
CASSSRWGADTQYF
>-|-|TRBV6-5|TRBJ2-5
TGTGCCAGCAGTTACTCGGCGGCACAAGAGACCCAGTACTTC
CASSYSAAQETQYF
>TRBD2|-|TRBV5-8|TRBJ2-5
TGTGCCAGCAGCTTACTAGCGGGGGGGCCTGGAGAGACCCAGTACTTC
CASSLLAGGPGETQYF
>-|few|TRBV11-2|TRBJ1-6
TGTGCCAGCAGCTTAACACTTGCAGGTCTCCACTTT
CASSLTLAGLHF
>TRBD2|once|TRBV7-3|TRBJ2-2
TGTGCCAGCAGCGTAGCGGGAGTGAACGGGGAGCTGTTTTTT
CASSVAGVNGELFF
>TRBD2|-|TRBV6-1|TRBJ2-3
TGTGCCAGCAGTGAGGGGGCTAGCGGGGGAACAGATACGCAGTATTTT
CASSEGASGGTDTQYF